This section outlines one T cell receptor (beta chain) sequence together with its context. Trimming removed 0 bases at V and 13 bases at J, with 7 bases between. The CDR3 has 11 amino acids. Germline CDR1 and CDR2: SGHRS and YFSETQ. The source of the sample is a study of blood T cell repertoires in COVID-19. Study information: COVID-19 samples from acute and convalescent phases originated in the United States, Italy and Spain.

During active infection, Seattle patients enrolled and were then monitored through disease. Using immunoSEQ multiplex PCR, the repertoire was profiled, and TCRdb retains in-frame clones only, with some absent. The repertoire has 150,000 to 180,000 clones, roughly four fifths of them found once; the top ten carry roughly 12%. Sequenced input: peripheral blood. The clonotype originates from a woman in her sixties or seventies with COVID-19, enrolled during active disease. The V call is TRBV5-1, the J call TRBJ1-4; possibly TRBD1 for D (6 bases). In nucleotides, the CDR3 is TGCGCCAGCAGCTTGGGCAGGGGACTGTTTTTT. Its protein product is CASSLGRGLFF.